One and the same sample provided the 16 T cell receptor beta chains below, sequenced in a study of cytomegalovirus exposure and HLA in healthy donors. PCR was performed using 60 Vbeta and 13 Jbeta primers. Produced via immunoSEQ multiplex PCR; TCRdb's table is partial and in-frame only. Among under 200,000 clones listed, roughly 82% were seen once. What was sequenced was PBMCs. All receptors derive from a girl aged 10 to 17 in good health and CMV-seropositive.

The chain couples TRBV5-1 to TRBJ2-1; 7 bases match TRBD1. Germline CDR1 and CDR2: SGHRS and YFSETQ. Trimming at V came to 1 base and at J to 0 bases, leaving 7 bases not matched to a gene. CDR3 length equals 17 residues. The CDR3 DNA reads TGCGCCAGCAGCTTGACGAGGGGGCGGTCCTCCTACAATGAGCAGTTCTTC. This sequence encodes CASSLTRGRSSYNEQFF. The full variable domain, completed using reference TRBV5-1 and TRBJ2-1, is KAGVTQTPRYLIKTRGQQVTLSCSPISGHRSVSWYQQTPGQGLQFLFEYFSETQRNKGNFPGRFSGRQFSNSRSEMNVSTLELGDSALYLCASSLTRGRSSYNEQFFGPGTRLTVL.

This clone was picked up many times. The V and J genes are TRBV5-5 and TRBJ1-1; D is unclear. The V end lost 0 bases, the J end lost 7 bases, and 7 bases lay between the germline ends. Germline V gene data show CDR1 as SGHKS and CDR2 as YYEKEE (reference sequence). This CDR3 comprises 12 residues. Written as DNA, the CDR3 is TGTGCCAGCAGCTTGGTTGCGGTTGAAGCTTTCTTT. Protein product: CASSLVAVEAFF.

V gene TRBV7-8 combines with J gene TRBJ1-5, with TRBD1 as a possible D gene (5 bases). The CDR3 runs to 13 residues. The germline V and J ends were trimmed by 3 bases and 7 bases, with 10 bases remaining between them. Germline V CDR1 and CDR2: SGHVS, FQNEAQ. The CDR3, as DNA: TGTGCCAGCAGCTTCGGCGGGGGGCAGCCCCAGCATTTT. It codes for CASSFGGGQPQHF.

The rearrangement links TRBV11-2 to TRBJ2-1, with 8 bases lining up with TRBD2. V trimming: 0 bases; J trimming: 4 bases; junction bases outside the gene matches: 2. CDR3 length: 15 residues. The germline gives CDR1 SGHAT, CDR2 FQNNGV. The CDR3 DNA reads TGTGCCAGCAGCTTAGATGCGGGAGGTTACAATGAGCAGTTCTTC. Protein: CASSLDAGGYNEQFF.

In DNA, the CDR3 is TGTGCCAGCAGCTTTAAGAACACTGAAGCTTTCTTT. Encoded protein: CASSFKNTEAFF. The rearrangement links TRBV5-4 to TRBJ1-1; D is uncertain. V dropped 2 bases and J dropped 1 base, with 3 bases sitting between them. The germline CDR1 and CDR2 sequences are SGHNT and YYREEE (reference sequence). The CDR3 extends over 12 amino acids. The entire variable domain, with the rest obtained from reference TRBV5-4 and TRBJ1-1, is as follows: ETGVTQSPTHLIKTRGQQVTLRCSSQSGHNTVSWYQQALGQGPQFIFQYYREEENGRGNFPPRFSGLQFPNYSSELNVNALELDDSALYLCASSFKNTEAFFGQGTRLTVV.

This chain links TRBV28 with TRBJ2-3, with 8 bases matching TRBD2. In germline, CDR1 is MDHEN, CDR2 SYDVKM. The junction had 5 bases not matched to a gene; V was cut back by 7 bases and J by 2 bases. The CDR3 covers 14 residues. The CDR3 spells CASTGGVITDTQYF. The CDR3 nucleotides are TGTGCCAGCACGGGGGGGGTTATCACAGATACGCAGTATTTT.

The chain combines TRBV7-8 with TRBJ2-7; possibly TRBD2 for D (6 bases). Germline V gene data show CDR1 as SGHVS and CDR2 as FQNEAQ. The V and J ends lost 5 bases and 4 bases respectively, with 21 bases between them. The CDR3 totals 16 residues. Here the CDR3 DNA reads TGTGCCAGCAGCCAACCCCCGCGAGGGAGGAAGTACGAGCAGTACTTC. Its translation is CASSQPPRGRKYEQYF.

The chain is built from TRBV9 and TRBJ2-6, with D unresolved. CDR3 length equals 15 residues. From germline, CDR1 is SGDLS and CDR2 YYNGEE. The V and J ends lost 0 bases and 2 bases respectively, with 6 bases between them. Here the CDR3 reads CASSVAKTGANVLTF. For the CDR3, the DNA is TGTGCCAGCAGCGTAGCCAAAACTGGGGCCAACGTCCTGACTTTC. The full variable domain, with the rest looked up from reference TRBV9 and TRBJ2-6, is DSGVTQTPKHLITATGQRVTLRCSPRSGDLSVYWYQQSLDQGLQFLIQYYNGEERAKGNILERFSAQQFPDLHSELNLSSLELGDSALYFCASSVAKTGANVLTFGAGSRLTVL.

The chain combines TRBV6-1 with TRBJ2-3; 9 bases match TRBD2. Germline V gene lookup returns CDR1 MNHNS and CDR2 SASEGT. The CDR3 consists of 17 residues. The V and J ends lost 3 bases and 4 bases, in that order; junction bases with no gene match: 11. The CDR3 region has the DNA TGTGCCAGCAGTGATTGGGCTAGCGGGGCGGGGCCAGATACGCAGTATTTT. It specifies CASSDWASGAGPDTQYF.

A word on this clone: At one of its ends the junction is not consistent with the germline gene, which may arise from a read error. The rearrangement joins TRBV10-3 to TRBJ2-5, with 8 bases identical to TRBD2. CDR3 length: 13 amino acids. Germline V lookup: CDR1 ENHRY, CDR2 SYGVKD. The DNA for the CDR3 is TGTGCCATCAATGAGCGGGAGTTTGAGACCCAGTACTTC. It translates to CAINEREFETQYF.

This chain uses TRBV2 with TRBJ1-3, with D unclear. This CDR3 is 14 amino acids long. V was pared by 6 bases and J by 1 base, with 10 bases between. Looked up from germline, CDR1 is SNHLY and CDR2 is FYNNEI. CDR3 region: CASRIDWSGNTIYF. The DNA for the CDR3 is TGTGCCAGCAGGATAGACTGGTCTGGAAACACCATATATTTT. The entire variable domain, with the rest obtained from reference TRBV2 and TRBJ1-3, is as follows: EPEVTQTPSHQVTQMGQEVILRCVPISNHLYFYWYRQILGQKVEFLVSFYNNEISEKSEIFDDQFSVERPDGSNFTLKIRSTKLEDSAMYFCASRIDWSGNTIYFGEGSWLTVV.

This rearrangement joins TRBV27 to TRBJ2-7; tentative D call: TRBD1 (5 bases). The CDR3 loop spans 14 amino acids. Germline V gives CDR1 MNHEY, CDR2 SMNVEV (reference sequence). V lost 3 bases to trimming and J lost 2 bases, with 11 bases between them. The CDR3 coding sequence is TGTGCCAGCAGTTTGATGCAGGGTACCTACGAGCAGTACTTC. Protein sequence: CASSLMQGTYEQYF.

The rearrangement joins TRBV7-6 to TRBJ2-1, with 16 nucleotides matching TRBD2. Germline CDR1 reads SGHVS; CDR2 reads FNYEAQ. The CDR3 totals 20 residues. V trimming: 5 bases; J trimming: 1 base; junction bases outside the gene matches: 11. The CDR3 spells CASSPGLAGGPRASYNEQFF. CDR3 coding DNA: TGTGCCAGCAGCCCGGGACTAGCGGGAGGGCCTAGGGCTTCCTACAATGAGCAGTTCTTC.

The chain is built from TRBV11-2 and TRBJ2-1; TRBD2 aligns across 7 bases. V lost 3 bases to trimming and J lost 10 bases; unmatched junction nucleotides: 6. The CDR3 extends over 13 amino acids. Germline CDR1 reads SGHAT; CDR2 reads FQNNGV. Here the CDR3 DNA reads TGTGCCAGCAGCTTTGGGAGGGTCCAAGAGCAGTTCTTC. Amino acid sequence: CASSFGRVQEQFF.

The V call is TRBV5-4, the J call TRBJ2-7; TRBD2 matches 8 bases. Looked up from germline, CDR1 is SGHNT and CDR2 is YYREEE (reference sequence). With V trimmed by 1 base and J by 0 bases, 3 bases remained unmatched. This CDR3 contains 15 residues. The CDR3: CASSLLLAASYEQYF. DNA of the CDR3: TGTGCCAGCAGCTTGTTACTAGCGGCCTCCTACGAGCAGTACTTC. The complete variable domain, with remaining parts taken from reference TRBV5-4 and TRBJ2-7, reads ETGVTQSPTHLIKTRGQQVTLRCSSQSGHNTVSWYQQALGQGPQFIFQYYREEENGRGNFPPRFSGLQFPNYSSELNVNALELDDSALYLCASSLLLAASYEQYFGPGTRLTVT.

V usage is TRBV19 and J usage is TRBJ2-1, with TRBD2 identical over 11 bases. CDR3 length equals 18 residues. The germline V gene has CDR1 LNHDA and CDR2 SQIVND (reference sequence). V was pared by 3 bases and J by 3 bases, with 10 bases of the junction left unmatched. The CDR3 bases are TGTGCCAGTAGTATTGGGTGGGTGACTAGCGGGATCTACAATGAGCAGTTCTTC. Protein sequence: CASSIGWVTSGIYNEQFF.